The 14 T cell receptor beta chains below all came from one sample that was sequenced in a study of memory B cells and T cells in multiple sclerosis. The data were produced by immunoSEQ multiplex PCR, yet TCRdb's version contains in-frame clones alone and is incomplete. The sample carries about 500 clones, 60% to 80% recorded once. Input material: brain tissue. These receptor sequences come from a human donor with multiple sclerosis.

This clone appeared a single time. V and J are TRBV2 and TRBJ2-1; tentative D call: TRBD1 (5 bases). CDR3 length equals 14 residues. V was clipped by 7 bases and J by 5 bases, with 15 bases between them. Germline V lookup: CDR1 SNHLY, CDR2 FYNNEI. In DNA, the CDR3 is TGTGCCAGCACCCCTTCGACAGTCCACAATGAGCAGTTCTTC. This encodes CASTPSTVHNEQFF.

The chain carries TRBV19 and TRBJ2-4; 10 bases agree with TRBD1. The germline gives CDR1 LNHDA, CDR2 SQIVND (reference sequence). Trimming at V came to 6 bases and at J to 2 bases, leaving 7 bases not matched to a gene. The CDR3 extends over 16 amino acids. The CDR3 DNA is TGTGCCAGTAGCCGGGGGACAGGGGAACCCAAAAACATTCAGTACTTC. It is translated as CASSRGTGEPKNIQYF.

The gene calls are TRBV5-1 and TRBJ2-7; a possible D gene is TRBD2 (5 bases). Germline CDR1 is SGHRS and CDR2 is YFSETQ. The CDR3 sequence is 13 residues long. V lost 0 bases, J lost 6 bases, and 10 bases lay in between. CDR3 in amino acids: CASSLAVASEQYF. CDR3 coding DNA: TGCGCCAGCAGCTTGGCGGTAGCGAGCGAGCAGTACTTC.

The genes are TRBV4-2 and TRBJ2-5, with 7 bases fitting TRBD2. The CDR3 has 18 amino acids. CDR1 and CDR2 from the germline V gene are LGHNA and YNFKEQ. V lost 1 base and J lost 5; bases outside the gene matches: 16. The CDR3 nucleotides read TGTGCCAGCAGCCAAGGGATGGCCACCCGCGGGGGTGGGGAGACCCAGTACTTC. It translates to CASSQGMATRGGGETQYF.

This chain connects TRBV15 to TRBJ1-2; D gene unclear. Trimming took off 0 bases at V and 2 bases at J, with 4 bases between the two ends. Germline V lookup: CDR1 LNHNV, CDR2 YYDKDF (reference sequence). The CDR3 has 13 residues. The CDR3 nucleotides are TGTGCCACCAGCAGAGATATGAACTATGGCTACACCTTC. This sequence encodes CATSRDMNYGYTF.

This chain uses TRBV25-1 with TRBJ1-1, with a weak D call TRBD1 (5 bases). Germline V gene lookup returns CDR1 MGHDK and CDR2 SYGVNS. CDR3 length: 16 residues. Trimming removed 6 bases at V and 0 bases at J, with 17 bases between. The CDR3 loop is CASSVGVDRVNTEAFF. CDR3 DNA: TGTGCCAGCAGCGTAGGCGTCGACAGAGTGAACACTGAAGCTTTCTTT.

This chain joins TRBV28 and TRBJ1-1, with 10 nucleotides matching TRBD1. The V gene end was trimmed by 2 bases and the J gene end by 7 bases; junction bases not matched to a gene: 10. The V gene's germline CDR1 is MDHEN and CDR2 SYDVKM. This CDR3 has 16 residues. This chain's CDR3 is CASSLESGGDRGEAFF. The DNA of the CDR3 is TGTGCCAGCAGTTTAGAGTCCGGTGGGGACAGGGGTGAAGCTTTCTTT.

V and J are TRBV2 and TRBJ2-1, with a weak D call TRBD2 (5 bases). CDR1 and CDR2 from the germline V gene are SNHLY and FYNNEI. The V and J ends lost 4 bases and 0 bases respectively, with 7 bases between them. The CDR3 runs 14 residues. CDR3 bases: TGTGCCAGCAGTGCGGACTCCTCCTACAATGAGCAGTTCTTC. Translated, it gives CASSADSSYNEQFF.

The chain combines TRBV19 with TRBJ1-1; D is perhaps TRBD1 (6 bases). This CDR3 is built from 14 residues. CDR1 LNHDA and CDR2 SQIVND come from the germline V gene (reference sequence). Trimming cost V 4 bases and J 5 bases, with 14 bases left between them. CDR3 nucleotides: TGTGCCAGTAGTACCTTACAGGGAAGAACTGAAGCTTTCTTT. The encoded protein is CASSTLQGRTEAFF.

V usage is TRBV14 and J usage is TRBJ1-2; TRBD1 matches 8 bases. The trim removed 0 bases at V and 4 bases at J, leaving 4 bases unmatched. Germline V gives CDR1 SGHDN, CDR2 FVKESK. The CDR3 is 15 residues long. The CDR3 is CASSQDIRGLYGYTF. CDR3 in DNA: TGTGCCAGCAGCCAAGATATCAGGGGGCTCTATGGCTACACCTTC.

This clone was found once. The rearrangement uses TRBV7-2 and TRBJ2-2, with TRBD1 as a possible D gene (6 bases). This CDR3 is 15 amino acids long. CDR1 is SGHTA, CDR2 FQGNSA, per germline. Between the trimmed V and J ends, which lost 5 bases and 5 bases, there was a span of 15 bases. The DNA of the CDR3 is TGTGCCAGCAGCCCGCAGGGGCTAGTTACCGGGGAGCTGTTTTTT. Translation gives CASSPQGLVTGELFF.

In its sample, this clone was seen a few times. The chain combines TRBV7-9 with TRBJ2-2; D is possibly TRBD1 (6 bases). With 5 bases removed from V and 6 bases from J, the gap between germline ends came to 13 bases. Germline CDR1 and CDR2: SEHNR and FQNEAQ (reference sequence). This CDR3 is built from 14 residues. The CDR3 DNA reads TGTGCCAGCAGCAGAACCAGGGGAGCCGGGGAGCTGTTTTTT. Its translation is CASSRTRGAGELFF. The entire variable domain, with the rest obtained from reference TRBV7-9 and TRBJ2-2, is as follows: DTGVSQNPRHKITKRGQNVTFRCDPISEHNRLYWYRQTLGQGPEFLTYFQNEAQLEKSRLLSDRFSAERPKGSFSTLEIQRTEQGDSAMYLCASSRTRGAGELFFGEGSRLTVL.

The chain is built from TRBV15 and TRBJ2-7; TRBD2 is a possible D gene (6 bases). V lost 1 base, J lost 5 bases, and 9 bases lay in between. This CDR3 region has 13 residues. The germline gives CDR1 LNHNV, CDR2 YYDKDF (reference sequence). The CDR3 DNA sequence: TGTGCCACCAGCAGAGGGTGGGGGGACGAGCAGTACTTC. Amino acids: CATSRGWGDEQYF.

This chain connects TRBV28 to TRBJ2-3, with 7 bases identical to TRBD1. V lost 3 bases and J lost 3; bases outside the gene matches: 3. The CDR3 sequence is 14 residues long. Per germline, CDR1 MDHEN and CDR2 SYDVKM. CDR3 nucleotides: TGTGCCAGCAGTTTCTTACAGGGGACAGATACGCAGTATTTT. Translation gives CASSFLQGTDTQYF.